The entry below describes one T cell receptor (beta chain). The antigen remains undetermined. This specimen belongs to a study of a mutant IDH1 vaccine in newly diagnosed glioma. Turning to the study itself: Previous care, which was radiotherapy, temozolomide, or both, most often involved both.

Per the germline V gene, CDR1 is LNHDA and CDR2 is SQIVND (reference sequence). The CDR3 sequence is 13 residues long. V lost 5 bases to trimming and J lost 0 bases, with 8 bases between them. Profiling relied on immunoSEQ multiplex PCR, and the TCRdb table lists in-frame clones only, not all of them. The sample holds approximately 45,000 clones, around 93% seen once. The study's findings and limits: Changes in the top peripheral T cell clonotypes seemingly had no bearing on pseudoprogression.

Time point noted: week 23, last vaccination. Vaccination comprised doses that each held 300 ug of mutant IDH1 20-mer peptide, plus topical imiquimod. New WHO grade 3 or 4 IDH1-mutant, ATRX-lost astrocytomas were present in all donors. This sequence joins TRBV19 and TRBJ2-7, with D uncertain. This specimen consisted of PBMCs, obtained from a glioma patient whose treatment included an IDH1 peptide vaccine. The source of this sequence is a man aged 45-65 years with glioma. The CDR3 here is CASSPHYSYEQYF. The CDR3 DNA reads as TGTGCCAGTAGTCCCCATTACTCCTACGAGCAGTACTTC.